These T cell receptor beta chains were read from a single sample in a study of cytomegalovirus exposure and HLA in healthy donors. Some clones are missing from TCRdb's copy, which holds only in-frame ones; the method was immunoSEQ multiplex PCR. The sample has under 80,000 clones; approximately 94% are singletons. Sequenced input: PBMCs. These receptors all come from a woman aged 18-29 years in good health and CMV-seropositive. The CDR3 runs from the conserved cysteine through the conserved F or W. A D gene is named only where the DNA matches it firmly. Not all rows give a size; the values are once, few, many and, for expanded clones, a class.

clone_size j_call d_call v_call cdr3_aa cdr3_nt
- TRBJ2-5 TRBD1 TRBV7-9 CASSPRQGWAQETQYF TGTGCCAGCAGCCCCCGACAGGGATGGGCCCAAGAGACCCAGTACTTC
- TRBJ2-4 TRBD2 TRBV7-2 CASSLIPSGGTLAKNIQYF TGTGCCAGCAGCTTAATCCCTAGCGGGGGGACACTAGCCAAAAACATTCAGTACTTC
- TRBJ2-5 - TRBV7-3 CASSSQAQETQYF TGTGCCAGCAGTTCCCAAGCCCAAGAGACCCAGTACTTC
- TRBJ2-7 TRBD1 TRBV6-6 CASRKEGTGEYF TGTGCCAGCCGAAAGGAGGGGACAGGGGAGTACTTC
- TRBJ1-4 - TRBV4-1 CASSQGWTVTNEKLFF TGCGCCAGCAGCCAGGGCTGGACAGTGACTAATGAAAAACTGTTTTTT
- TRBJ2-1 TRBD2 TRBV5-6 CASTLRLQRGSYNEQFF TGTGCCAGCACCCTCCGTTTGCAGCGGGGATCCTACAATGAGCAGTTCTTC
- TRBJ1-4 - TRBV7-2 CASSRGGGREKLFF TGTGCCAGCAGCCGGGGCGGCGGGAGGGAAAAACTGTTTTTT
once TRBJ1-1 - TRBV5-1 CASSLGPQGNTEAFF TGCGCCAGCAGCTTGGGGCCCCAGGGGAACACTGAAGCTTTCTTT
- TRBJ1-1 - TRBV29-1 CSGGRRGEAFF TGCAGCGGGGGGCGCAGGGGTGAAGCTTTCTTT
- TRBJ1-6 - TRBV5-6 CASSLDLAPGYNSPLHF TGTGCCAGCAGCTTGGATCTTGCCCCGGGGTATAATTCACCCCTCCACTTT
- TRBJ2-7 - TRBV5-4 CASSLPGYEQYF TGTGCCAGCAGCTTGCCGGGCTACGAGCAGTACTTC
- TRBJ1-1 - TRBV6-1 CASSGVVESEAFF TGTGCCAGCAGTGGCGTCGTTGAAAGTGAAGCTTTCTTT
- TRBJ2-7 TRBD1 TRBV15 CATSRRDREGEQYF TGTGCCACCAGCAGACGGGACAGGGAGGGCGAGCAGTACTTC
- TRBJ1-2 - TRBV6-1 CASSGTISNYGYTF TGTGCCAGCAGTGGGACAATCTCTAACTATGGCTACACCTTC
once TRBJ2-7 - TRBV7-9 CASSLDRGTRRVYEQYF TGTGCCAGCAGCTTAGATCGTGGCACGAGACGGGTCTACGAGCAGTACTTC
few TRBJ2-1 TRBD2 TRBV11-2 CASSLAGSYNEQFF TGTGCCAGCAGCCTAGCGGGCTCCTACAATGAGCAGTTCTTC
- TRBJ2-7 - TRBV9 CASSVLTGGGAFGEQYF TGTGCCAGCAGCGTCTTAACTGGTGGGGGGGCTTTCGGCGAGCAGTACTTC
once TRBJ1-6 TRBD1 TRBV6-4 CASSLTGGRNSPLHF TGTGCCAGCAGCCTGACAGGGGGCAGAAATTCACCCCTCCACTTT
- TRBJ1-1 - TRBV5-1 CASSGGRENTEAFF TGCGCCAGCAGCGGAGGACGGGAGAACACTGAAGCTTTCTTT
- TRBJ2-7 TRBD2 TRBV7-9 CASSLGLAGDEQYF TGTGCCAGCAGCTTGGGACTAGCGGGAGACGAGCAGTACTTC
once TRBJ2-3 - TRBV19 CASTPNRGYFTDTQYF TGTGCCAGTACCCCCAATCGGGGGTACTTCACAGATACGCAGTATTTT
- TRBJ1-5 - TRBV19 CASSIGGDPGQPQHF TGTGCCAGTAGTATCGGAGGGGATCCGGGTCAGCCCCAGCATTTT
once TRBJ2-7 TRBD1 TRBV5-5 CASSWTGAHPYEQYF TGTGCCAGCAGCTGGACAGGAGCCCACCCCTACGAGCAGTACTTC
- TRBJ2-2 TRBD2 TRBV5-1 CASSLPGLASGELFF TGCGCCAGCAGCTTACCGGGACTAGCATCCGGGGAGCTGTTTTTT
- TRBJ2-5 TRBD1 TRBV19 CASSPVRGRQETQYF TGTGCCAGTAGTCCCGTAAGGGGGCGGCAAGAGACCCAGTACTTC
- TRBJ1-6 - TRBV7-2 CASSLGPGNSPLHF TGTGCCAGCAGCTTAGGACCGGGGAATTCACCCCTCCACTTT
- TRBJ1-2 TRBD1 TRBV7-2 CASSLGGQGVDYGYTF TGTGCCAGCAGCTTAGGGGGGCAGGGGGTAGACTATGGCTACACCTTC
- TRBJ2-1 TRBD2 TRBV4-3 CASSPRTSGSVLSYNEQFF TGCGCCAGCAGTCCGCGGACTAGCGGGAGTGTCCTCTCCTACAATGAGCAGTTCTTC
- TRBJ1-1 - TRBV5-4 CASRPVQGLNTEAFF TGTGCCAGCAGACCTGTGCAGGGCCTGAACACTGAAGCTTTCTTT
- TRBJ2-7 - TRBV7-2 CASSLARASPEQYF TGTGCCAGCAGCTTAGCCAGGGCTAGTCCCGAGCAGTACTTC
- TRBJ2-4 TRBD2 TRBV4-2 CASSQGLAGAKNIQYF TGTGCCAGCAGCCAAGGACTAGCGGGAGCCAAAAACATTCAGTACTTC
- TRBJ1-2 TRBD1 TRBV30 CAWSPTDRGLYGYTF TGTGCCTGGAGTCCAACCGACAGGGGGCTTTATGGCTACACCTTC
- TRBJ2-7 TRBD1 TRBV14 CASSPRTGNSYEQYF TGTGCCAGCAGCCCCCGGACAGGAAACTCCTACGAGCAGTACTTC
- TRBJ2-7 TRBD2 TRBV27 CARSSGGAVEQYF TGTGCCAGATCTAGCGGGGGGGCGGTGGAGCAGTACTTC
- TRBJ2-3 TRBD2 TRBV27 CASHGLEGTDTQYF TGTGCCAGCCACGGACTAGAAGGCACAGATACGCAGTATTTT
- TRBJ2-7 - TRBV15 CATSRELGTTGAEQYF TGTGCCACCAGCAGAGAACTGGGGACGACAGGTGCCGAGCAGTACTTC
- TRBJ2-7 - TRBV5-6 CASSLHGGVDEQYF TGTGCCAGCAGCTTGCACGGGGGTGTCGACGAGCAGTACTTC
- TRBJ2-3 TRBD2 TRBV5-5 CASSSLAGQRTDTQYF TGTGCCAGCAGCTCCCTAGCGGGGCAACGCACAGATACGCAGTATTTT
once TRBJ2-1 TRBD2 TRBV5-4 CATVGLAGGYNEQFF TGTGCCACCGTGGGACTAGCGGGGGGATACAATGAGCAGTTCTTC
- TRBJ2-2 - TRBV19 CASIESGELFF TGTGCCAGTATAGAGTCCGGGGAGCTGTTTTTT
- TRBJ2-5 - TRBV15 CATSRDRRQQETQYF TGTGCCACCAGCAGAGATCGGCGGCAGCAAGAGACCCAGTACTTC
- TRBJ2-1 TRBD2 TRBV4-2 CASSQGLAGGNEQFF TGTGCCAGCAGCCAAGGACTAGCGGGAGGTAATGAGCAGTTCTTC
- TRBJ1-1 - TRBV10-1 CASSGDAGGTEAFF TGCGCCAGCAGTGGCGACGCCGGGGGAACTGAAGCTTTCTTT
- TRBJ1-3 - TRBV7-2 CASSLEGMRGNTIYF TGTGCCAGCAGCTTAGAGGGGATGAGAGGAAACACCATATATTTT
- TRBJ2-1 TRBD2 TRBV7-2 CASSFSGGRGNEQFF TGTGCCAGCAGCTTTAGCGGGGGGCGAGGGAATGAGCAGTTCTTC
- TRBJ2-1 - TRBV27 CASSLGGATYNEQFF TGTGCCAGCAGTTTAGGAGGGGCGACCTACAATGAGCAGTTCTTC
- TRBJ2-2 TRBD1 TRBV7-2 CASSWTGASNTGELFF TGTGCCAGCAGCTGGACAGGGGCCTCGAACACCGGGGAGCTGTTTTTT
once TRBJ2-2 TRBD2 TRBV4-3 CASSQDLRLAGGLPGELFF TGCGCCAGCAGCCAAGATCTAAGACTAGCGGGGGGACTACCCGGGGAGCTGTTTTTT
once TRBJ2-7 TRBD1 TRBV5-4 CASSLQGESYEQYF TGTGCCAGCAGCTTACAGGGGGAATCCTACGAGCAGTACTTC
- TRBJ1-3 - TRBV4-1 CASSPSTVSGNTIYF TGCGCCAGCAGCCCTTCGACTGTCTCTGGAAACACCATATATTTT
- TRBJ2-2 TRBD1 TRBV28 CASSFGQGSSYKANTGELFF TGTGCCAGCAGTTTTGGACAGGGTAGCTCGTACAAAGCGAACACCGGGGAGCTGTTTTTT
- TRBJ2-3 TRBD2 TRBV6-4 CASGRAATDTQYF TGTGCCAGCGGGAGGGCCGCCACAGATACGCAGTATTTT
- TRBJ2-7 - TRBV6-5 CASSYPRTVRVWF TGTGCCAGCAGTTACCCACGGACAGTACGGGTATGGTTC